These 15 T cell receptor beta chains originate from one sample sequenced in a study of cytomegalovirus exposure and HLA in healthy donors. The PCR used 60 Vbeta and 13 Jbeta primers. Using immunoSEQ multiplex PCR, the repertoire was profiled, and TCRdb retains in-frame clones only, with some absent. There are about 150,000 clones in the sample; around 68% occur only once, and under 2.5% lies in the top ten. The material sequenced was PBMCs. These receptors were taken from a man under 40 in good health and CMV-seronegative.

In the case of this clone: One end of the junction fails to match germline, which may point to a read error. The genes are TRBV5-8 and TRBJ1-5; a possible D gene is TRBD1 (5 bases). The CDR3 runs to 15 residues. The germline gives CDR1 SGHTS, CDR2 YDEGEE. The CDR3 sequence is CASSLGQRSNQPQNF. The CDR3 bases are TGTGCCAGCAGCTTGGGACAGAGGAGCAATCAGCCCCAGAATTTT. Full variable domain (missing parts from reference TRBV5-8 and TRBJ1-5): EAGVTQSPTHLIKTRGQQATLRCSPISGHTSVYWYQQALGLGLQFLLWYDEGEERNRGNFPPRFSGRQFPNYSSELNVNALELEDSALYLCASSLGQRSNQPQNFGDGTRLSIL.

A note on this clone: At one of its ends the junction is not consistent with the germline gene, which may arise from a read error. The V and J genes are TRBV4-3 and TRBJ1-6, with 8 nucleotides matching TRBD1. The CDR3 has 16 amino acids. Per germline, CDR1 LGHNA and CDR2 YSLEER. CDR3 nucleotides: TGCGCCAGCAGCCAAGATGGGACAGGATATAATTCACCCCTCAACTTT. Protein product: CASSQDGTGYNSPLNF.

This rearrangement joins TRBV19 to TRBJ2-5, with TRBD1 identical over 10 bases. Unmatched junction bases numbered 3, after V lost 5 bases and J lost 3 bases. This CDR3 is built from 14 residues. Germline lookup yields CDR1 LNHDA and CDR2 SQIVND (reference sequence). The CDR3 bases are TGTGCCAGTAGTCGGGGACAGGGGAAAGAGACCCAGTACTTC. Translated: CASSRGQGKETQYF.

The rearrangement uses TRBV9 and TRBJ2-5; D perhaps matches TRBD2 (7 bases). The length of the CDR3 is 15 residues. The germline gives CDR1 SGDLS, CDR2 YYNGEE. V lost 3 bases, J lost 5 bases, and 17 bases lay in between. The CDR3 DNA is TGTGCCAGCAGCGAGGGGTGGGCGGGGGCGGAGACCCAGTACTTC. Protein sequence: CASSEGWAGAETQYF.

The chain carries TRBV18 and TRBJ2-5; 9 bases agree with TRBD2. V shed 1 base and J 4 bases; nucleotides not matched to a gene: 7. Germline V gene sequence: CDR1 KGHSH, CDR2 LQKENI. The CDR3 has 16 amino acids. In DNA, the CDR3 is TGTGCCAGCTCACCACGCGCTAGCGGGGAAGGAGAGACCCAGTACTTC. It codes for CASSPRASGEGETQYF.

The chain joins TRBV5-1 to TRBJ2-3; tentative D call: TRBD1 (6 bases). Germline loops: CDR1 SGHRS, CDR2 YFSETQ. The CDR3 is 15 amino acids. Trimming took 5 bases from V and 4 from J, leaving 17 bases between them. The CDR3 loop reads CASRFEGGSADTQYF. DNA for the CDR3: TGCGCCAGCAGGTTTGAAGGGGGTTCGGCAGATACGCAGTATTTT.

The CDR3 here is CSVTRTSQNTEAFF. CDR3 nucleotide sequence: TGCAGCGTTACTCGGACTTCCCAGAACACTGAAGCTTTCTTT. This chain links TRBV29-1 with TRBJ1-1; D is ambiguous. The CDR3 spans 14 residues. V dropped 5 bases and J dropped 1 base, with 14 bases sitting between them. CDR1 SQVTM and CDR2 ANQGSEA come from the germline V gene.

The chain has TRBV19 and TRBJ2-3; D is possibly TRBD2 (7 bases). The CDR3 consists of 13 residues. CDR1 is LNHDA and CDR2 is SQIVND in the germline V gene (reference sequence). Deletions cut 6 bases from V and 5 bases from J, with 12 bases between. The CDR3 loop reads CASRGGAVDTQYF. Written as DNA, the CDR3 is TGTGCCAGTAGAGGGGGGGCGGTAGATACGCAGTATTTT.

Comments on this clone: Germline is not matched at one junction end, which may reflect a read error. The genes are TRBV18 and TRBJ2-7, with a possible D match to TRBD1 (5 bases). CDR1 and CDR2 from the germline V gene are KGHSH and LQKENI. The CDR3 runs 14 residues. CDR3 sequence reads: CASSPGKGSFEQYF. CDR3 in DNA: TGTGCCAGCTCACCCGGAAAGGGGTCCTTCGAGCAGTACTTC.

This sequence joins TRBV4-3 and TRBJ2-3; 7 positions agree with TRBD1. V trimming: 4 bases; J trimming: 1 base; junction bases outside the gene matches: 5. The CDR3 covers 15 residues. CDR1 and CDR2 (germline): LGHNA, YSLEER. The CDR3 DNA reads as TGCGCCAGCAGCCTTTGGGACAGCCGCACAGATACGCAGTATTTT. Amino acids: CASSLWDSRTDTQYF.

The chain has TRBV28 and TRBJ2-1, with 9 nucleotides matching TRBD1. With 6 bases clipped from V and 11 bases from J, the junction kept 11 bases outside the gene matches. Germline V CDR1 and CDR2: MDHEN, SYDVKM. The CDR3 consists of 14 residues. The CDR3 nucleotides are TGTGCCAGCAGCCAGGTTACAGGGGGCGGTCAGCAGTTCTTC. It encodes CASSQVTGGGQQFF.

This clone has a single count. This chain uses TRBV6-5 with TRBJ2-3; 10 bases are shared with TRBD1. The CDR3 loop spans 15 amino acids. The germline V gene has CDR1 MNHEY and CDR2 SVGAGI. With V trimmed by 2 bases and J by 3 bases, 2 bases remained unmatched. As DNA, the CDR3 is TGTGCCAGCAGTTACGGACAGGGGGAAACAGATACGCAGTATTTT. It translates to CASSYGQGETDTQYF.

As for this clone: One end of the junction does not line up with germline, which may come from a read error. The chain links TRBV28 to TRBJ1-5, with 8 bases identical to TRBD1. This CDR3 spans 14 amino acids. The V gene's germline CDR1 is MDHEN and CDR2 SYDVKM. The CDR3 DNA reads TGTGCCAGCAGCAACAGGGGGAGGGGTCAGCCCCAGAATTTT. Translated, it gives CASSNRGRGQPQNF.

V and J are TRBV29-1 and TRBJ2-1; 7 bases match TRBD1. Trimming cost V 6 bases and J 6 bases; bases outside gene matches: 11. Germline lookup yields CDR1 SQVTM and CDR2 ANQGSEA. The CDR3 contains 14 residues. The CDR3 sequence: CSVATGDRVNEQFF. CDR3 DNA: TGCAGCGTCGCTACCGGGGACAGAGTCAATGAGCAGTTCTTC.

This clone was observed a few times. This rearrangement joins TRBV2 to TRBJ2-1; 7 bases fit TRBD1. Trimming removed 7 bases from V and 3 bases from J; junction bases left unmatched: 3. This CDR3 has 13 amino acids. From germline, CDR1 is SNHLY and CDR2 FYNNEI. The CDR3 protein is CASTGQNYNEQFF. As DNA, the CDR3 is TGTGCCAGCACGGGACAGAACTACAATGAGCAGTTCTTC.